Each of the 14 T cell receptor beta chains below was sequenced from the same sample in a study of blood T cell repertoires in COVID-19. Some clones are missing from TCRdb's copy, which holds only in-frame ones; the method was immunoSEQ multiplex PCR. The sample consists of around 310,000 clones, 80% to 95% of them appearing once. Material for sequencing was peripheral blood. Receptors were obtained from a woman under 40 with COVID-19, enrolled during active disease.

This chain uses TRBV5-1 with TRBJ1-1; 8 nucleotides align to TRBD1. Germline V gene sequence: CDR1 SGHRS, CDR2 YFSETQ. The CDR3 is made up of 15 amino acids. V lost 2 bases and J lost 1; bases outside the gene matches: 4. This CDR3 is CASSLGGQGNTEAFF. The CDR3 nucleotides read TGCGCCAGCAGCTTAGGTGGACAGGGGAACACTGAAGCTTTCTTT. Variable domain in full (rest from reference TRBV5-1 and TRBJ1-1): KAGVTQTPRYLIKTRGQQVTLSCSPISGHRSVSWYQQTPGQGLQFLFEYFSETQRNKGNFPGRFSGRQFSNSRSEMNVSTLELGDSALYLCASSLGGQGNTEAFFGQGTRLTVV.

The chain employs TRBV7-6 and TRBJ2-7; 8 nucleotides align to TRBD1. Trimming removed 5 bases from V and 3 bases from J; junction bases left unmatched: 9. The V gene's germline CDR1 is SGHVS and CDR2 FNYEAQ. This CDR3 spans 15 amino acids. The CDR3 DNA is TGTGCCAGCAGCCCCGGACAGGGTTTGGTCTACGAGCAGTACTTC. Amino acids: CASSPGQGLVYEQYF. The full variable domain, in which reference TRBV7-6 and TRBJ2-7 provide the parts outside the CDR3, is GAGVSQSPRYKVTKRGQDVALRCDPISGHVSLYWYRQALGQGPEFLTYFNYEAQQDKSGLPNDRFSAERPEGSISTLTIQRTEQRDSAMYRCASSPGQGLVYEQYFGPGTRLTVT.

The rearrangement uses TRBV13 and TRBJ1-1; possible D gene TRBD1, 5 bases. This CDR3 spans 12 amino acids. Germline CDR1 PRHDT, CDR2 FYEKMQ (reference sequence). V was cut by 2 bases and J by 6 bases, with 7 bases left in between. For the CDR3, the DNA is TGTGCCAGCAGCTTATCGGGGGCTGAAGCTTTCTTT. This translates into CASSLSGAEAFF.

V is TRBV9 and J is TRBJ2-7; TRBD1 matches at 11 bases. The CDR3 is made up of 15 amino acids. CDR1 is SGDLS, CDR2 YYNGEE, per germline. Trimming cost V 4 bases and J 5 bases; bases outside gene matches: 8. CDR3 protein: CASSPHPGQGDEQYF. The CDR3 nucleotides are TGTGCCAGCAGCCCCCACCCGGGACAGGGGGACGAGCAGTACTTC.

The chain is built from TRBV29-1 and TRBJ1-2, with 8 bases that match TRBD1. This CDR3 region has 14 residues. With V trimmed by 4 bases and J by 3 bases, 7 bases remained unmatched. Per the germline V gene, CDR1 is SQVTM and CDR2 is ANQGSEA. The CDR3 DNA reads TGCAGCGTTGGAAAGGACAGGGAGGACTATGGCTACACCTTC. This gives the protein CSVGKDREDYGYTF.

This clone was picked up one time. The chain links TRBV12-3 or TRBV12-4 to TRBJ2-5; D perhaps matches TRBD1 (5 bases). TRBJ2-7 explains the end of the DNA better; the J call may be wrong. The CDR3 is made up of 12 amino acids. CDR3 residues: CASSPDNYEQYF. The DNA of the CDR3 is TGTGCCAGCAGCCCGGACAACTACGAGCAGTACTTC.

The rearrangement joins TRBV15 to TRBJ2-5; 8 bases fit TRBD1. CDR3 length: 15 residues. V shed 2 bases and J 4 bases; nucleotides not matched to a gene: 6. Germline lookup yields CDR1 LNHNV and CDR2 YYDKDF (reference sequence). CDR3 bases: TGTGCCACCAGCAGACCGGGACAGGAGGGAGAGACCCAGTACTTC. Residues: CATSRPGQEGETQYF.

The V call is TRBV25-1, the J call TRBJ2-5; TRBD2 matches at 8 bases. The trim removed 5 bases at V and 5 bases at J, leaving 7 bases unmatched. This CDR3 has 14 residues. Germline V gene sequence: CDR1 MGHDK, CDR2 SYGVNS. In DNA, the CDR3 is TGTGCCAGCAGTCCAAGCGGGAGTGGCGAGACCCAGTACTTC. Residues: CASSPSGSGETQYF.

For the CDR3, the DNA is TGCGCCAGCAGCTTTAGCACCGGGGAGCTGTTTTTT. This encodes CASSFSTGELFF. The chain links TRBV5-1 to TRBJ2-2; D is ambiguous. The CDR3 runs to 12 residues. V lost 2 bases and J 4 bases, leaving 3 bases between the germline ends. CDR1 is SGHRS and CDR2 is YFSETQ in the germline V gene.

This chain connects TRBV2 to TRBJ2-3, with TRBD2 identical over 14 bases. V lost 3 bases to trimming and J lost 1 base; unmatched junction nucleotides: 12. Germline loops: CDR1 SNHLY, CDR2 FYNNEI. CDR3 length: 20 amino acids. CDR3 in DNA: TGTGCCAGCAGTGATGTGGGACTAGCGGGAGAGAGTAGGCGCACAGATACGCAGTATTTT. It is translated as CASSDVGLAGESRRTDTQYF.

The CDR3: CASSLGQHSGNTIYF. The CDR3 nucleotides read TGTGCCAGCAGTTTGGGGCAGCACTCTGGAAACACCATATATTTT. J is TRBJ1-3 and V is TRBV28; possibly TRBD1 for D (5 bases). V dropped 3 bases and J dropped 0 bases, with 9 bases sitting between them. Germline V gene sequence: CDR1 MDHEN, CDR2 SYDVKM. The CDR3 spans 15 residues.

This clone came up once. The rearrangement uses TRBV9 and TRBJ1-1; D not resolved. Germline lookup yields CDR1 SGDLS and CDR2 YYNGEE. The length of the CDR3 is 15 residues. The ends were cut back, 0 bases at V and 0 bases at J, with 9 bases in the middle. The CDR3 DNA reads TGTGCCAGCAGCGTAGGCGTTGAAATGAACACTGAAGCTTTCTTT. Translated, it gives CASSVGVEMNTEAFF.

V usage is TRBV3-1 (or the pseudogene TRBV3-2) and J usage is TRBJ2-6; no firm D call. CDR3 size: 16 residues. Germline lookup yields CDR1 LGHDT and CDR2 YNNKEL (reference sequence). V was trimmed by 5 bases and J by 0 bases, leaving 11 bases between them. The CDR3 bases are TGTGCCAGCAGCTTAGCTCGCCTCTCTGGGGCCAACGTCCTGACTTTC. Protein product: CASSLARLSGANVLTF.

J is TRBJ2-7 and V is TRBV4-2; 9 bases are shared with TRBD2. V gave up 1 base and J gave up 7 bases; unmatched junction bases: 8. CDR3 length equals 15 residues. CDR1 is LGHNA and CDR2 is YNFKEQ in the germline V gene. The CDR3 protein is CASSQGGSGRKEQYF. The CDR3 DNA is TGTGCCAGCAGCCAAGGAGGAAGCGGGAGGAAGGAGCAGTACTTC.